The entry below gives a single T cell receptor (beta chain) sequence along with its context. This specimen comes from a study of shared clonotypes between healthy human individuals. The assay ran at deep level. In replicate PCRs of unsorted PBMC, about 300 ng DNA, around 30,000 T cell genomes, was used. Sequencing was performed with immunoSEQ multiplex PCR; in TCRdb, only in-frame clones are kept and a portion is missing. The sample has about 480,000 clones, 79% seen once. V lost 3 bases and J lost 12; bases outside the gene matches: 8. The germline gives CDR1 MDHEN, CDR2 SYDVKM. The length of the CDR3 is 13 residues.

The clonotype was recovered from a woman in her thirties or forties in good health. Some clones in this sample may be carry-over from other donors' samples. The sample consisted of PBMCs. The rearrangement joins TRBV28 to TRBJ2-7, with 10 bases aligning to TRBD2. The CDR3 reads CASSLLAGAAAYF. The CDR3 DNA is TGTGCCAGCAGTTTGCTAGCGGGAGCGGCTGCGTACTTC.